The 22 T cell receptor beta chains in this list originate from one sample, sequenced in a study of T cell responses to AZD1222 COVID-19 vaccine (dated by TCRdb to about 2021). The protocol used for the library was the immunoSEQ multiplex PCR assay. In its TCRdb copy, this immuneACCESS table keeps in-frame sequences only and misses some clones. Where compared with another copy, unresolved V genes explain less than half of these, and the others have no known cause. The sample table contains approximately 110,000 clones; only one count was recorded for 70% to 90% of them. The leading ten clones occupy around 4% of the sample. This sample's time point label indicates: baseline before first vaccination. The sequencing used peripheral blood, collected on day 0 of AZD1222 vaccination. The receptors originated from an adult in good health.

The J gene is TRBJ1-5, the V gene TRBV6-5; TRBD1 matches 7 bases. This CDR3 has 15 amino acids. J lost 7 bases, V lost 0 bases, and 6 bases had no gene match. The germline CDR1 and CDR2 sequences are MNHEY and SVGAGI. In DNA, the CDR3 is TGTGCCAGCAGTTACTCACGGCAGGGGGACCAGCCCCAGCATTTT. Translated, it gives CASSYSRQGDQPQHF.

V is TRBV7-8 and J is TRBJ2-7; no definite D call. This CDR3 is built from 13 residues. V was shortened by 3 bases and J by 3 bases, with 9 bases between the two germline ends. Germline V CDR1 and CDR2: SGHVS, FQNEAQ. CDR3 in amino acids: CASSLPSDYEQYF. The CDR3 bases are TGTGCCAGCAGCTTGCCGTCGGACTACGAGCAGTACTTC. The full variable domain, rest sourced from reference TRBV7-8 and TRBJ2-7, is GAGVSQSPRYKVAKRGQDVALRCDPISGHVSLFWYQQALGQGPEFLTYFQNEAQLDKSGLPSDRFFAERPEGSVSTLKIQRTQQEDSAVYLCASSLPSDYEQYFGPGTRLTVT.

A word on this clone: An end of the junction differs from the germline gene, which may be a read error. The chain uses TRBV7-2 and TRBJ2-3; weak D call: TRBD1 (5 bases). This CDR3 spans 14 amino acids. CDR1 is SGHTA, CDR2 FQGNSA, per germline. CDR3 region: CASSLGRTSSAYGF. As DNA, the CDR3 is TGTGCCAGCAGCTTAGGGCGGACATCGAGCGCGTATGGTTTT. Combining the CDR3 with reference TRBV7-2 and TRBJ2-3 gives the whole variable domain GAGVSQSPSNKVTEKGKDVELRCDPISGHTALYWYRQSLGQGLEFLIYFQGNSAPDKSGLPSDRFSAERTGGSVSTLTIQRTQQEDSAVYLCASSLGRTSSAYGFGPGTRLTVL.

V gene TRBV5-1 combines with J gene TRBJ2-7; TRBD2 aligns across 7 bases. This CDR3 region has 15 residues. V lost 0 bases, J lost 0 bases, and 3 bases stayed unmatched. Germline V gene data show CDR1 as SGHRS and CDR2 as YFSETQ. CDR3 region: CASSLGGGGSYEQYF. The CDR3 coding sequence is TGCGCCAGCAGCTTGGGCGGCGGGGGCTCCTACGAGCAGTACTTC.

The J gene is TRBJ1-6, the V gene TRBV7-9; 11 bases line up with TRBD1. Trimming removed 4 bases from V and 10 bases from J; junction bases left unmatched: 0. The CDR3 has 13 amino acids. Germline assignment: CDR1 SEHNR and CDR2 FQNEAQ (reference sequence). CDR3 sequence (DNA): TGTGCCAGCAGCTGGGACAGGGGGTCACCCCTCCACTTT. Amino acids: CASSWDRGSPLHF.

The V and J genes are TRBV19 and TRBJ2-7; D may be TRBD1 or TRBD2 (6 bases each). CDR3 size: 14 residues. V was pared by 4 bases and J by 3 bases, with 13 bases between. Germline CDR1 is LNHDA and CDR2 is SQIVND (reference sequence). The CDR3 sequence: CASSRGAGDYEQYF. CDR3 DNA sequence: TGTGCCAGTAGTAGGGGGGCAGGGGACTACGAGCAGTACTTC. The full variable domain, its missing parts supplied by reference TRBV19 and TRBJ2-7, is DGGITQSPKYLFRKEGQNVTLSCEQNLNHDAMYWYRQDPGQGLRLIYYSQIVNDFQKGDIAEGYSVSREKKESFPLTVTSAQKNPTAFYLCASSRGAGDYEQYFGPGTRLTVT.

This sequence joins TRBV29-1 and TRBJ2-1; no firm D call. Looked up from germline, CDR1 is SQVTM and CDR2 is ANQGSEA. This CDR3 is built from 12 residues. V was cut by 6 bases and J by 7 bases, with 13 bases left in between. CDR3 amino acids: CSVDTVTNEQFF. The DNA of the CDR3 is TGCAGCGTAGATACCGTCACGAATGAGCAGTTCTTC.

This clone was detected once. This CDR3 reads CASSQVRADSNQPQHF. CDR3 DNA sequence: TGTGCCAGCAGCCAAGTTCGGGCAGACAGCAATCAGCCCCAGCATTTT. The J gene is TRBJ1-5, the V gene TRBV4-2; D is uncertain. The CDR3 contains 16 residues. V lost 1 base and J lost 1, with 11 bases in between. Germline V gives CDR1 LGHNA, CDR2 YNFKEQ.

This clone has a handful of counts. The chain employs TRBV28 and TRBJ1-4, with D uncertain. This CDR3 is 16 amino acids long. Deletions cut 3 bases from V and 4 bases from J, with 15 bases between. CDR1 and CDR2 (germline): MDHEN, SYDVKM. CDR3 in amino acids: CASSFFSRRLNEKLFF. The CDR3 region has the DNA TGTGCCAGCAGTTTTTTTTCTCGGAGACTTAATGAAAAACTGTTTTTT.

V is TRBV5-1 and J is TRBJ2-5; 8 positions agree with TRBD1. This CDR3 is 13 amino acids long. Per germline, CDR1 SGHRS and CDR2 YFSETQ. V shed 8 bases and J 3 bases; nucleotides not matched to a gene: 6. CDR3 DNA: TGCGCCAGTTCCGTGACAGGGGAAGAGACCCAGTACTTC. Its translation: CASSVTGEETQYF.

J is TRBJ1-4 and V is TRBV28; maybe TRBD1 (6 bases). The germline V gene encodes CDR1 MDHEN and CDR2 SYDVKM. Trimming removed 5 bases at V and 7 bases at J, with 17 bases between. The length of the CDR3 is 15 residues. In DNA, the CDR3 is TGTGCCAGCAGTCCGGCGGGGGGGGCTAGTGAAAAACTGTTTTTT. It is translated as CASSPAGGASEKLFF. Combining the CDR3 with reference TRBV28 and TRBJ1-4 gives the whole variable domain DVKVTQSSRYLVKRTGEKVFLECVQDMDHENMFWYRQDPGLGLRLIYFSYDVKMKEKGDIPEGYSVSREKKERFSLILESASTNQTSMYLCASSPAGGASEKLFFGSGTQLSVL.

V is TRBV7-9 and J is TRBJ1-2; D unresolved. V was shortened by 5 bases and J by 3 bases, with 13 bases between the two germline ends. Germline V lookup: CDR1 SEHNR, CDR2 FQNEAQ (reference sequence). The CDR3 loop spans 14 amino acids. The chain's CDR3 is CASSPPGADYGYTF. The DNA for the CDR3 is TGTGCCAGCAGCCCGCCGGGAGCAGACTATGGCTACACCTTC.

V and J are TRBV5-5 and TRBJ2-7; 11 nucleotides match TRBD1. Germline CDR1 and CDR2: SGHKS and YYEKEE (reference sequence). Trimming at V came to 4 bases and at J to 4 bases, leaving 7 bases not matched to a gene. This CDR3 has 15 residues. Written as DNA, the CDR3 is TGTGCCAGCAGCCGCGAGGACAGGGGGCGTTACGAGCAGTACTTC. Its translation is CASSREDRGRYEQYF.

The rearrangement joins TRBV7-9 to TRBJ2-2; no definite D call. V was pared by 3 bases and J by 6 bases, with 5 bases between. The CDR3 has 12 residues. CDR1 is SEHNR, CDR2 FQNEAQ, per germline (reference sequence). CDR3 sequence: CASSLDAGELFF. DNA of the CDR3: TGTGCCAGCAGCTTGGACGCCGGGGAGCTGTTTTTT.

The chain recombines TRBV30 with TRBJ2-3; 10 bases map to TRBD2. The CDR3 contains 14 residues. The germline V gene has CDR1 GTSNPN and CDR2 SVGIG (reference sequence). J was trimmed by 0 bases and V by 8 bases; bases with no gene match: 5. For the CDR3, the DNA is TGTGCCGGTACTAGCGGGGCCAGCACAGATACGCAGTATTTT. Its translation: CAGTSGASTDTQYF.

This chain uses TRBV15 with TRBJ2-7; weak D call: TRBD2 (5 bases). The CDR3 contains 15 residues. V was cut by 3 bases and J by 4 bases, with 16 bases left in between. Germline CDR1 is LNHNV and CDR2 is YYDKDF (reference sequence). The CDR3 DNA reads as TGTGCCACCAGCAGGGATCGGGATGCCGGATACGAGCAGTACTTC. Amino acids: CATSRDRDAGYEQYF.

The chain employs TRBV6-5 and TRBJ2-1; TRBD2 matches 14 bases. V lost 7 bases, J lost 7 bases, and 6 bases stayed unmatched. The CDR3 sequence is 15 residues long. The germline V gene has CDR1 MNHEY and CDR2 SVGAGI. The CDR3: CASTRLAGGKNEQFF. The CDR3 DNA follows: TGTGCCAGCACTCGACTAGCGGGGGGGAAGAATGAGCAGTTCTTC.

The CDR3 DNA is TGTGCCAGTAGTATAGGGACAGGGGCTGAAGCTTTCTTT. Its protein is CASSIGTGAEAFF. This chain connects TRBV19 to TRBJ1-1; TRBD1 matches 9 bases. CDR3 size: 13 residues. Per germline, CDR1 LNHDA and CDR2 SQIVND (reference sequence). V was pared by 1 base and J by 6 bases, with 0 bases of the junction left unmatched.

The rearrangement joins TRBV6-6 to TRBJ2-7; D may be TRBD1 (6 bases). The CDR3 runs to 13 residues. Trimming took off 4 bases at V and 5 bases at J, with 12 bases between the two ends. Germline V gene data show CDR1 as MNHNY and CDR2 as SVGAGI (reference sequence). CDR3 nucleotide sequence: TGTGCCAGCAGTTTTCCGCAGGGGCACGAGCAGTACTTC. This translates into CASSFPQGHEQYF.

This chain uses TRBV27 with TRBJ2-5; unclear D gene. The V gene lost 8 bases and the J gene lost 5 bases, with 21 bases spanning the gap. The CDR3 is made up of 15 amino acids. Germline CDR1 reads MNHEY; CDR2 reads SMNVEV (reference sequence). The CDR3 here is CASAISDGRMETQYF. Written as DNA, the CDR3 is TGTGCCAGCGCTATCTCTGACGGTAGGATGGAGACCCAGTACTTC.

V is TRBV5-1 and J is TRBJ2-2; D is possibly TRBD1 (5 bases). CDR1 SGHRS and CDR2 YFSETQ come from the germline V gene. The V and J ends lost 5 bases and 5 bases respectively, with 10 bases between them. CDR3 length equals 13 residues. The CDR3 nucleotides are TGCGCCAGCAGGACAGTGACGACCGGGGAGCTGTTTTTT. Its protein product is CASRTVTTGELFF.

V gene TRBV6-5 combines with J gene TRBJ1-1, with D hard to call. The CDR3 sequence is 12 residues long. The germline V gene has CDR1 MNHEY and CDR2 SVGAGI. With 6 bases removed from V and 1 base from J, the gap between germline ends came to 6 bases. The CDR3 sequence: CASRYENTEAFF. The CDR3 nucleotides are TGTGCCAGCAGATACGAGAACACTGAAGCTTTCTTT.